This TCR beta chain was sequenced for a study of T cell responses to AZD1222 COVID-19 vaccine. Findings of the study overall: Recipients of two AZD1222 doses showed rising Spike-specific TCR breadth and depth. In the spike-specific TCR repertoire, nearly half reportedly target unmutated variant regions. Possibly, clonal diversity was underestimated; donors were largely white British and included more females.

The germline V gene has CDR1 MNHNY and CDR2 SVGAGI (reference sequence). The CDR3 is 20 residues long. V gave up 6 bases and J gave up 5 bases; unmatched junction bases: 25. Notes on this clone: The target antigen is unknown.

Sequencing was performed with immunoSEQ multiplex PCR; in TCRdb, only in-frame clones are kept and a portion is missing. The table shows roughly 110,000 clones, with 70% to 90% occurring only once. V and J are TRBV6-6 and TRBJ2-5; TRBD1 matches 9 bases. The TCR was taken from an adult in good health. Sample: peripheral blood, taken on day 0 of AZD1222 vaccination. CDR3 DNA sequence: TGTGCCAGCAGCAACAAACTGACAGTCCAGCGGGACAGGGCCACGGAGACCCAGTACTTC. Its translation: CASSNKLTVQRDRATETQYF.